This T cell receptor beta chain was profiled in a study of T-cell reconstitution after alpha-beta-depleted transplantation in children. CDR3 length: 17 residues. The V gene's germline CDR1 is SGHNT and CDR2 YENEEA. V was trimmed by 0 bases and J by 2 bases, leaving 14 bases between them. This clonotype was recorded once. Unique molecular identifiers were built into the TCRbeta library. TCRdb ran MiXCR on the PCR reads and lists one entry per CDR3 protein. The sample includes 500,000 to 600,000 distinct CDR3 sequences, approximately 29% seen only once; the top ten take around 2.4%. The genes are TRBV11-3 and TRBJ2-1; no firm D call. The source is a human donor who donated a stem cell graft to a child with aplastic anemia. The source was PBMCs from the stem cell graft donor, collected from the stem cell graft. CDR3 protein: CASSLDRWQTAYNEQFF. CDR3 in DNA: TGTGCCAGCAGCTTAGATCGGTGGCAGACTGCCTACAATGAGCAGTTCTTC.